The present T cell receptor (beta chain) was sequenced within a study of blood T cell repertoires in COVID-19. Study-level information: T cells, B-cell-depleted T cells, or PBMCs supplied cDNA or gDNA.

Measured with immunoSEQ multiplex PCR; TCRdb has only the in-frame clones, and not every one. Counted here are 150,000 to 200,000 clones, 85% to 95% occurring once; the ten biggest clones make up around 4.6%. Germline V gene data show CDR1 as MNHEY and CDR2 as SMNVEV (reference sequence). This CDR3 has 19 amino acids. V was pared by 4 bases and J by 2 bases, with 12 bases of the junction left unmatched. The receptor was isolated from a woman aged 45-65 years with acute or convalescent COVID-19. Material for sequencing was peripheral blood. The V call is TRBV27, the J call TRBJ2-1, with 12 bases lining up with TRBD2. The chain's CDR3 is CASSSLGLAGTYPYNEQFF. The CDR3 DNA reads as TGTGCCAGCAGTTCCCTCGGACTAGCGGGAACCTACCCCTACAATGAGCAGTTCTTC.